The 2 T cell receptor beta chains given below trace back to one sample, sequenced in a study of shared clonotypes between healthy human individuals. Clones were read by immunoSEQ multiplex PCR, and TCRdb kept only the in-frame ones, dropping some. The repertoire consists of around 2.5 million clones, with under 95% occurring once and the leading ten covering about 0.38%. Sequencing used naive CD4+ T cells from PBMCs. Sample subset: CD45RA+ positively selected. The receptor source for this set is a young man in good health. Some clones in this sample may be carry-over from other donors' samples.

The CDR3 nucleotides read TGCGCCAGCAGCCCCCGGACTAGCGGGAGCGCCGGGGAGCTGTTTTTT. Translating it yields CASSPRTSGSAGELFF. V gene TRBV4-1 combines with J gene TRBJ2-2; 13 bases are shared with TRBD2. The CDR3 runs 16 residues. Germline V CDR1 and CDR2: MGHRA, YSYEKL. V lost 4 bases to trimming and J lost 6 bases; unmatched junction nucleotides: 5.

As DNA, the CDR3 is TGTGCCAGCAGCTTGATATTCCTGGGACAGGGATCGCATCAGCCCCAGCATTTT. Encoded protein: CASSLIFLGQGSHQPQHF. V and J are TRBV5-5 and TRBJ1-5; 9 bases map to TRBD1. The CDR3 spans 18 residues. J lost 5 bases, V lost 1 base, and 13 bases had no gene match. Germline loops: CDR1 SGHKS, CDR2 YYEKEE (reference sequence).